The entry below describes one TCR beta chain. The CDR3 runs to 15 residues. Trimming cost V 4 bases and J 4 bases; bases outside gene matches: 6. The germline V gene encodes CDR1 SGHNT and CDR2 YENEEA. This sample was included in a study of blood T cell repertoires in COVID-19. Turning to the study itself: From T cells, B-cell-depleted T cells, or PBMCs came the material, which was cDNA or gDNA.

The authors' processing: Reference gene primer amplification in the assay estimated nucleated cell counts. Sequenced by immunoSEQ multiplex PCR; TCRdb stores in-frame clones only, minus some. V and J calls and clone size are copied from that table; D and trimming were computed from the DNA. The table includes about 73,000 clones, around 88% detected once. Sequencing input: peripheral blood. The chain uses TRBV11-3 and TRBJ2-2; TRBD1 matches at 7 bases. The clonotype comes from a man aged 50-59 years with active COVID-19. Here the CDR3 reads CASSYGQAITGELFF. For the CDR3, the DNA is TGTGCCAGCAGCTACGGACAGGCAATCACCGGGGAGCTGTTTTTT. Together with reference TRBV11-3 and TRBJ2-2, the CDR3 gives the full variable domain: EAGVVQSPRYKIIEKKQPVAFWCNPISGHNTLYWYLQNLGQGPELLIRYENEEAVDDSQLPKDRFSAERLKGVDSTLKIQPAELGDSAVYLCASSYGQAITGELFFGEGSRLTVL.